A single sample is the source of the 21 T cell receptor beta chains below, sequenced in a study of T-cell memory formation after mild COVID-19. Each CDR3 protein is one row after TCRdb ran MiXCR on the 5' RACE reads. Of under 200,000 distinct CDR3 sequences listed, roughly 28% are singletons. Sequenced input: PBMCs or a T cell subset sorted from them (not recorded which). The receptor set was obtained from an adult woman who had mild COVID-19 (a few samples of this study predate the infection). Cell type and time point are not known.

This clonotype has just a few counts. V is TRBV3-1 and J is TRBJ1-1; D gene ambiguous. The germline V gene has CDR1 LGHDT and CDR2 YNNKEL (reference sequence). V gave up 3 bases and J gave up 5 bases, with 13 bases separating them. This CDR3 spans 14 amino acids. For the CDR3, the DNA is TGTGCCAGCAGCCACTTGAGCACAAAAACTGAAGCTTTCTTT. It encodes CASSHLSTKTEAFF.

This clonotype turned up a few times. CDR3 sequence reads: CASSQGLYYEQYF. In DNA, the CDR3 is TGTGCCAGCAGTCAAGGACTGTATTACGAGCAGTACTTC. V usage is TRBV12-3 or TRBV12-4 and J usage is TRBJ2-7; weak D call: TRBD2 (5 bases). V dropped 5 bases and J dropped 4 bases, with 12 bases sitting between them. The CDR3 extends over 13 amino acids.

The chain's CDR3 is CASTNLGGRRGEAFF. The DNA for the CDR3 is TGTGCCAGCACCAACCTGGGCGGGCGGCGAGGTGAGGCTTTCTTT. The V call is TRBV12-3 or TRBV12-4, the J call TRBJ1-1; no definite D call. Trimming removed 7 bases from V and 11 bases from J, with 26 bases in between. This CDR3 comprises 15 residues.

The chain carries TRBV6-2 or TRBV6-3 and TRBJ2-3, with TRBD2 matching 10 bases. The junction had 11 bases not matched to a gene; V was cut back by 2 bases and J by 0 bases. CDR1 is MNHEY, CDR2 SVGEGT, per germline. This CDR3 region has 19 residues. The chain's CDR3 is CASSYRWTSGRASTDTQYF. The CDR3 coding sequence is TGTGCCAGCAGTTACCGATGGACTAGCGGCAGAGCTAGCACAGATACGCAGTATTTT.

This sequence joins TRBV4-1 and TRBJ2-5, with D possibly TRBD2 on 5 matching bases. V gave up 3 bases and J gave up 0 bases, with 8 bases separating them. The CDR3 loop spans 14 amino acids. Germline values: CDR1 MGHRA, CDR2 YSYEKL. The CDR3 nucleotides read TGCGCCAGCAGCCAGTTAGCGTACCAAGAGACCCAGTACTTC. Protein sequence: CASSQLAYQETQYF.

The CDR3 sequence: CAPGEPALQETQYF. CDR3 DNA: TGTGCCCCCGGGGAACCAGCCCTCCAAGAGACCCAGTACTTC. The J gene is TRBJ2-5, the V gene TRBV21-1; TRBD1 is the table's D call, not checked against the DNA. TRBV21-1 is a pseudogene. The CDR3 covers 14 residues.

This clonotype was observed a few times. This chain links TRBV5-1 with TRBJ1-2, with TRBD1 matching over 8 bases. The CDR3 sequence is 13 residues long. Trimming cost V 4 bases and J 3 bases; bases outside gene matches: 2. Germline CDR1 is SGHRS and CDR2 is YFSETQ. The CDR3 loop reads CASSLGQDYGYTF. The DNA of the CDR3 is TGCGCCAGCAGCCTGGGACAGGACTATGGCTACACCTTC.

V usage is TRBV6-6 and J usage is TRBJ2-5; D may be TRBD2 (7 bases). V lost 1 base to trimming and J lost 2 bases, with 14 bases between them. There are 16 residues in the CDR3. The germline CDR1 and CDR2 sequences are MNHNY and SVGAGI (reference sequence). CDR3 sequence: CASSYLGGDTQETQYF. CDR3 bases: TGTGCCAGCAGTTACTTGGGGGGGGACACTCAAGAGACCCAGTACTTC.

The chain employs TRBV4-2 and TRBJ2-7, with a possible D match to TRBD1 (5 bases). CDR3 size: 17 residues. From germline, CDR1 is LGHNA and CDR2 YNFKEQ. V was clipped by 0 bases and J by 0 bases, with 15 bases between them. In DNA form, the CDR3 reads TGTGCCAGCAGCCAAGATATAAGGGGTACGTTCTCCTACGAGCAGTACTTC. Its protein is CASSQDIRGTFSYEQYF.

This clonotype was seen only a few times. The chain is built from TRBV19 and TRBJ1-1; 10 bases line up with TRBD1. The germline CDR1 and CDR2 sequences are LNHDA and SQIVND (reference sequence). V dropped 4 bases and J dropped 8; count of bases not matched to a gene: 10. This CDR3 has 15 amino acids. The CDR3: CASSRGDRGSPEAFF. CDR3 DNA: TGTGCCAGTAGTAGGGGGGACAGGGGATCCCCCGAAGCTTTCTTT.

The V and J genes are TRBV6-2 or TRBV6-3 and TRBJ2-2; D is possibly TRBD1 (5 bases). CDR1 and CDR2 (germline): MNHEY, SVGEGT. This CDR3 is 15 amino acids long. V was trimmed by 2 bases and J by 1 base, leaving 8 bases between them. CDR3 in amino acids: CASSYPTGNTGELFF. The CDR3 DNA sequence: TGTGCCAGCAGTTACCCCACAGGGAACACCGGGGAGCTGTTTTTT.

The rearrangement joins TRBV7-9 to TRBJ2-5; possible D gene TRBD2, 6 bases. The V end lost 5 bases, the J end lost 3 bases, and 25 bases lay between the germline ends. The CDR3 extends over 18 amino acids. Germline assignment: CDR1 SEHNR and CDR2 FQNEAQ (reference sequence). The CDR3 sequence: CASSRTGTPTELKETQYF. The CDR3 DNA sequence: TGTGCCAGCAGCAGAACCGGGACTCCGACTGAACTGAAAGAGACCCAGTACTTC. Variable domain in full (rest from reference TRBV7-9 and TRBJ2-5): DTGVSQNPRHKITKRGQNVTFRCDPISEHNRLYWYRQTLGQGPEFLTYFQNEAQLEKSRLLSDRFSAERPKGSFSTLEIQRTEQGDSAMYLCASSRTGTPTELKETQYFGPGTRLLVL.

In its sample, this clonotype was seen a few times. The genes are TRBV7-2 and TRBJ2-1; 10 bases line up with TRBD2. Germline V lookup: CDR1 SGHTA, CDR2 FQGNSA. J lost 10 bases, V lost 5 bases, and 14 bases had no gene match. The CDR3 is made up of 16 amino acids. The CDR3 sequence is CASSHSKTSGPGEQFF. Written as DNA, the CDR3 is TGTGCCAGCAGCCACTCTAAGACTAGCGGGCCAGGGGAGCAGTTCTTC.

This clonotype was seen just once. This chain joins TRBV12-3 or TRBV12-4 and TRBJ2-7; TRBD2 aligns across 7 bases. V dropped 7 bases and J dropped 4; count of bases not matched to a gene: 7. The CDR3 is 13 residues long. CDR3 region: CASTSLAVYEQYF. CDR3 coding DNA: TGTGCCAGCACTTCGCTAGCGGTGTACGAGCAGTACTTC.

V gene TRBV5-1 combines with J gene TRBJ2-5; TRBD1 matches 7 bases. Unmatched junction bases numbered 5, after V lost 7 bases and J lost 2 bases. Germline V gene data show CDR1 as SGHRS and CDR2 as YFSETQ. There are 13 residues in the CDR3. CDR3 protein: CASARQGQETQYF. DNA of the CDR3: TGCGCCAGCGCCCGACAGGGACAAGAGACCCAGTACTTC. Complete variable domain (other parts from reference TRBV5-1 and TRBJ2-5): KAGVTQTPRYLIKTRGQQVTLSCSPISGHRSVSWYQQTPGQGLQFLFEYFSETQRNKGNFPGRFSGRQFSNSRSEMNVSTLELGDSALYLCASARQGQETQYFGPGTRLLVL.

The V gene is TRBV20-1, the J gene TRBJ2-2, with 11 bases lining up with TRBD2. Trimming took 6 bases from V and 7 from J; bases not matched to a gene: 10. The CDR3 sequence is 15 residues long. Germline CDR1 and CDR2: DFQATT and SNEGSKA (reference sequence). The CDR3 loop reads CSAADGLAGRGELFF. CDR3 coding DNA: TGCAGTGCCGCCGATGGACTAGCGGGTCGCGGGGAGCTGTTTTTT.

The chain recombines TRBV30 with TRBJ2-4, with D uncertain. Looked up from germline, CDR1 is GTSNPN and CDR2 is SVGIG (reference sequence). CDR3 length equals 11 residues. V was cut by 1 base and J by 11 bases, with 9 bases left in between. As DNA, the CDR3 is TGTGCCTGGAGTGAAATGAGCCTTCAGTACTTC. Translating gives CAWSEMSLQYF.

The chain employs TRBV7-2 and TRBJ2-5; the D gene could be TRBD1 or TRBD2 (6 bases each). Trimming stripped 1 base from V and 5 bases from J, with 14 bases between. From germline, CDR1 is SGHTA and CDR2 FQGNSA. The CDR3 runs to 15 residues. The CDR3: CASSLGQTRGETQYF. CDR3 sequence (DNA): TGTGCCAGCAGCTTAGGACAGACTAGGGGGGAGACCCAGTACTTC.

This clonotype appeared a single time. This sequence joins TRBV6-2 or TRBV6-3 and TRBJ1-2; TRBD1 matches at 8 bases. V dropped 10 bases and J dropped 5; count of bases not matched to a gene: 6. The CDR3 totals 12 residues. Germline CDR1 reads MNHEY; CDR2 reads SVGEGT. For the CDR3, the DNA is TGTGCCACTACGGACAGGGTGTATGGCTACACCTTC. It specifies CATTDRVYGYTF.

This clonotype was picked up a small number of times. This chain uses TRBV20-1 with TRBJ2-7; the D gene could be TRBD1 or TRBD2 (5 bases each). V was clipped by 5 bases and J by 3 bases, with 17 bases between them. Germline assignment: CDR1 DFQATT and CDR2 SNEGSKA (reference sequence). The CDR3 has 14 residues. The CDR3 loop reads CSAAGTLPDYEQYF. CDR3 coding DNA: TGCAGTGCTGCCGGGACCCTCCCCGACTACGAGCAGTACTTC.

The chain carries TRBV4-2 and TRBJ2-7; D is undetermined. The CDR3 runs to 14 residues. Deletions cut 0 bases from V and 3 bases from J, with 9 bases between. Per the germline V gene, CDR1 is LGHNA and CDR2 is YNFKEQ. CDR3 bases: TGTGCCAGCAGCCAAGAGGGCAGAGTCTACGAGCAGTACTTC. Its translation is CASSQEGRVYEQYF.